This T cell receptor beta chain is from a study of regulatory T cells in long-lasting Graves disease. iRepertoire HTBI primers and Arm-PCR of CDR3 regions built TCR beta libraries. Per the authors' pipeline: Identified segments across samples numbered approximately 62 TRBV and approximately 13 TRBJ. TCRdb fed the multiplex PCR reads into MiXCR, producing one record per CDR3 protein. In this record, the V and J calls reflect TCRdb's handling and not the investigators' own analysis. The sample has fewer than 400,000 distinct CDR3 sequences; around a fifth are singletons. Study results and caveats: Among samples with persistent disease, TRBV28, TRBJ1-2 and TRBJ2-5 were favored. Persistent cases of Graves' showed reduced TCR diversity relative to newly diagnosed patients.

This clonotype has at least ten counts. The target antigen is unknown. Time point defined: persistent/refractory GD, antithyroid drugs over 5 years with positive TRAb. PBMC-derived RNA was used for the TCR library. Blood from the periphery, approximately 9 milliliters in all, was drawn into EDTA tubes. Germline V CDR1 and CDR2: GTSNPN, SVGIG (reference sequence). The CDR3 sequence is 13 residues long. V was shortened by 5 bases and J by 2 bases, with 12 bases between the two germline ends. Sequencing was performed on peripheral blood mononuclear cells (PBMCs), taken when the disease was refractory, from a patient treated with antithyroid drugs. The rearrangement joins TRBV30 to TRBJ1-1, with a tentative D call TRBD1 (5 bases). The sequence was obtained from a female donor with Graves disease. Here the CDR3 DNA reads TGTGCCTGGCGACGGGGACTCAACACTGAAGCTTTCTTT. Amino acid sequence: CAWRRGLNTEAFF. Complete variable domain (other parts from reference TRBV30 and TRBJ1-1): SQTIHQWPATLVQPVGSPLSLECTVEGTSNPNLYWYRQAAGRGLQLLFYSVGIGQISSEVPQNLSASRPQDRQFILSSKKLLLSDSGFYLCAWRRGLNTEAFFGQGTRLTVV.